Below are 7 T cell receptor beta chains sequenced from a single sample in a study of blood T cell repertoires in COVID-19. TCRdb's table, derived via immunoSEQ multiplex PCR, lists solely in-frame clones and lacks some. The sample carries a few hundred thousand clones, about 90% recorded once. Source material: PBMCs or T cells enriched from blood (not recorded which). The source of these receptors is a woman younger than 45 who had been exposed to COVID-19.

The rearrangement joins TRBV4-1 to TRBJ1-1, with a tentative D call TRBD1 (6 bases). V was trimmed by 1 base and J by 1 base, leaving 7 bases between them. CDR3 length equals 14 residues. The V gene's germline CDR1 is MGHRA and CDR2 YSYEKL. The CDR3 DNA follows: TGCGCCAGCAGCCAAGGACAGGAGAACACTGAAGCTTTCTTT. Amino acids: CASSQGQENTEAFF.

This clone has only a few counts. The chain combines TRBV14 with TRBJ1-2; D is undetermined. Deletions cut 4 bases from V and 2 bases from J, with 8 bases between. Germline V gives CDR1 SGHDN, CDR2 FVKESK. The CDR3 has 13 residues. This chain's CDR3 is CASSLSTNYGYTF. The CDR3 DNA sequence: TGTGCCAGCAGCCTATCCACAAACTATGGCTACACCTTC.

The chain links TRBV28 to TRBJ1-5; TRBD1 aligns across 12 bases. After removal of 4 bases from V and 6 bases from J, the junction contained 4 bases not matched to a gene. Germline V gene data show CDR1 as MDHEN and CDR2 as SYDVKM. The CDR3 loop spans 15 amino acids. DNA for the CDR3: TGTGCCAGCAGTTCCGGGACAGGGGGCCCTCAGCCCCAGCATTTT. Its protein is CASSSGTGGPQPQHF.

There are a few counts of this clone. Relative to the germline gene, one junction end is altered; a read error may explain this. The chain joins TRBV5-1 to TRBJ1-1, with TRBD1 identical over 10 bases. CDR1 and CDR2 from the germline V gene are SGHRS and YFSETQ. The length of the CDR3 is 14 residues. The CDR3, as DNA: TGCGCCAGCAGCCCCACAGGGACAGGGGATGAAGATTTCTTT. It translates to CASSPTGTGDEDFF.

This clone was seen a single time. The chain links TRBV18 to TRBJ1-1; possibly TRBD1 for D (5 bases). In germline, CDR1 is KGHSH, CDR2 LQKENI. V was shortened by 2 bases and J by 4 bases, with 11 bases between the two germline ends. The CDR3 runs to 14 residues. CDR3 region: CASSPYDGGTEAFF. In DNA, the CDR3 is TGTGCCAGCTCACCATATGACGGGGGCACTGAAGCTTTCTTT.

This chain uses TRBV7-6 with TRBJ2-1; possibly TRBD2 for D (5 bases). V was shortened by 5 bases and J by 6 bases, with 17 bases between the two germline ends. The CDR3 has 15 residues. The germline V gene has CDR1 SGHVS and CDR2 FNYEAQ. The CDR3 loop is CASSHTSNSGNEQFF. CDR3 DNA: TGTGCCAGCAGCCATACTAGTAATTCAGGCAATGAGCAGTTCTTC.

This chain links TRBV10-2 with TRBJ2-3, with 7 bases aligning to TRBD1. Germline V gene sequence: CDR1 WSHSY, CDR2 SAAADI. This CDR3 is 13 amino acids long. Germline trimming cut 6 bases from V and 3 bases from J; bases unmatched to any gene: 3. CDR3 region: CASRARGTDTQYF. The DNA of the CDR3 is TGCGCCAGCAGGGCCAGGGGGACAGATACGCAGTATTTT.